This T cell receptor (beta chain) derives from a study of T cell changes during pregnancy in multiple sclerosis. The CDR3 sequence is 13 residues long. Germline CDR1 reads MGHRA; CDR2 reads YSYEKL. The V segment lost 8 bases and the J segment 2 bases; nucleotides outside the gene matches: 4. Using immunoSEQ multiplex PCR, the repertoire was profiled, and TCRdb retains in-frame clones only, with some absent. The data contain 12,000 to 15,000 clones, approximately 93% of them singletons. Sequencing was performed on peripheral blood, taken in the second trimester of pregnancy. This TCR was sampled from a female donor in good health, enrolled as a control in a pregnancy study. This chain uses TRBV4-1 with TRBJ2-7; the match to TRBD1 covers 9 bases. CDR3 loop: CASARTGAYEQYF. Here the CDR3 DNA reads TGCGCCAGCGCACGGACAGGGGCCTACGAGCAGTACTTC.